This T cell receptor beta chain was recorded in a study of OX40 agonist ivuxolimab in advanced cancers. Study-wide background: Participants averaged approximately 65 years of age (range about 23 to 79) and were 82.7% male.

Clones were sequenced by immunoSEQ multiplex PCR, and TCRdb holds only the in-frame ones, with some missing. The data hold 60,000 to 75,000 clones, with approximately 81% observed a single time. V lost 3 bases and J 0 bases, leaving 9 bases between the germline ends. This CDR3 has 15 amino acids. Looked up from germline, CDR1 is SGHTA and CDR2 is FQGNSA. The chain recombines TRBV7-2 with TRBJ2-4, with D hard to call. The source is an adult with an advanced solid tumor such as melanoma, head and neck, liver or kidney cancer. The source was CD4+ or CD8+ T cells sorted from blood, collected in a trial of the OX40 agonist ivuxolimab. The CDR3 here is CASSFPAVAKNIQYF. For the CDR3, the DNA is TGTGCCAGCAGCTTCCCAGCCGTAGCCAAAAACATTCAGTACTTC.